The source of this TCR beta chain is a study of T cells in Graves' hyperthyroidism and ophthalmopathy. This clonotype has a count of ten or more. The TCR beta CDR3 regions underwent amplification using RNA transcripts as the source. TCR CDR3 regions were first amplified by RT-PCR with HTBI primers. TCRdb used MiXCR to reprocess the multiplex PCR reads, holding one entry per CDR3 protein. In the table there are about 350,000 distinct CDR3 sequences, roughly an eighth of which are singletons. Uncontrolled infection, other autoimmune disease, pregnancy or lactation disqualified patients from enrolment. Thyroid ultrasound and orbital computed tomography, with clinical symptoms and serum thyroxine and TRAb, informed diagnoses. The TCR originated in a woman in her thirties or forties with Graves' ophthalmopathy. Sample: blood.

CDR3 residues: CASTPRTGGVVGYNEQFF. The CDR3 bases are TGTGCCAGCACCCCTCGGACAGGGGGCGTGGTGGGCTACAATGAGCAGTTCTTC. J is TRBJ2-1 and V is TRBV12-3 or TRBV12-4; 11 bases agree with TRBD1. V trimming: 7 bases; J trimming: 3 bases; junction bases outside the gene matches: 14. The CDR3 extends over 18 amino acids.